These T cell receptor beta chains were read from a single sample in a study of blood T cells in healthy people across ages. TCRdb reprocessed the 5' RACE reads with MiXCR, giving one entry per CDR3 protein. The table lists over a million distinct CDR3 sequences, 40% to 50% of them singletons. Input material: blood. All receptors derive from a woman aged 55-70 years in good health. The CDR3 runs from the conserved cysteine through the conserved F or W. A D gene is named only where the DNA matches it firmly. A row's size may be missing; if present it is once, few, many or a size class.

v_call	j_call	d_call	clone_size	cdr3_nt	cdr3_aa
TRBV10-2	TRBJ1-1	-	-	TGCGCCAGCAGTGAGGCAGGTTCGAACACTGAAGCTTTCTTT	CASSEAGSNTEAFF
TRBV27	TRBJ2-7	TRBD1	-	TGTGCCAGCAGTATCACCGGGACAGGCTACGAGCAGTACTTC	CASSITGTGYEQYF
TRBV27	TRBJ2-1	TRBD1	-	TGTGCCAGCAGCCGTGACAGGGGCTTCGAGCAGTTCTTC	CASSRDRGFEQFF
TRBV12-3/TRBV12-4	TRBJ2-1	TRBD2	-	TGTGCCAGCAGCGCTAGCGGGAGCGCTTACAATGAGCAGTTCTTC	CASSASGSAYNEQFF
TRBV20-1	TRBJ2-1	TRBD2	-	TGCAGTGCTAGAGATCCCGGGACTAGCGGGACCAATGAGCAGTTCTTC	CSARDPGTSGTNEQFF
TRBV3-1	TRBJ2-5	TRBD1	few	TGTGCCAGCAGCCAAGATATGGGACAGGTCCACCAAGAGACCCAGTACTTC	CASSQDMGQVHQETQYF
TRBV30	TRBJ2-1	-	-	TGTGCCTGGAGTGTAAGCGATGAGCAGTTCTTC	CAWSVSDEQFF
TRBV12-3/TRBV12-4	TRBJ2-4	-	-	TGTGCCAGCAGTTTAGGGGAAGCCAAAAACATTCAGTACTTC	CASSLGEAKNIQYF
TRBV11-3	TRBJ2-7	TRBD2	-	TGTGCCAGCAGCCGGGGACTAGCGGACTTCTACGAGCAGTACTTC	CASSRGLADFYEQYF
TRBV2	TRBJ2-2	-	-	TGTGCCAGCAGTGTTGTTCGAAGCACCGGGGAGCTGTTTTTT	CASSVVRSTGELFF
TRBV28	TRBJ2-5	TRBD2	few	TGTGCCAGCACAGGACTAGCGGGAGTGTACCAAGAGACCCAGTACTTC	CASTGLAGVYQETQYF
TRBV15	TRBJ2-1	TRBD1	-	TGTGCCACCAAAACCACAGGGGACCAAGAGACCCAGTTCTTC	CATKTTGDQETQFF
TRBV27	TRBJ2-7	-	-	TGTGCCAGCAGTCACCACACAGGGCGGGCCTACGAGCAGTACTTC	CASSHHTGRAYEQYF
TRBV12-3/TRBV12-4	TRBJ2-7	-	-	TGTGCCAGCAAGCCCCGCGGCCCTACCTACGAGCAGTACTTC	CASKPRGPTYEQYF
TRBV4-1	TRBJ2-6	TRBD2	few	TGCGCCAGCAGCCAAGCGGCTAGCGGCAGCTCTGGGGCCAACGTCCTGACTTTC	CASSQAASGSSGANVLTF
TRBV9	TRBJ2-7	-	-	TGTGCCAGCAGCGTAGGGCTAGACTATGACGAGCAGTACTTC	CASSVGLDYDEQYF
TRBV7-6	TRBJ2-7	-	-	TGTGCCAGCAGCTTAGTAGATGGGCAGGACCACGAGCAGTACTTC	CASSLVDGQDHEQYF
TRBV19	TRBJ2-7	TRBD1	-	TGTGCCAGTAGTGACAGGGACACCCCCAGGGACGAGCAGTACTTC	CASSDRDTPRDEQYF
TRBV7-9	TRBJ2-4	-	few	TGTGCCAGCAGCTTTACACCCCACCAGCAGTACTTC	CASSFTPHQQYF
TRBV20-1	TRBJ2-5	-	-	TGCAGTGCTAGGGAGCGGGTCTTGGGGGAGCAGTACTTC	CSARERVLGEQYF
TRBV4-2	TRBJ2-7	TRBD2	-	TGTGCCAGCAGCCAAGGTCTCAAGCGGGAGGCCCCCTACGAGCAGTACTTC	CASSQGLKREAPYEQYF
TRBV28	TRBJ1-2	-	-	TGTGCCAGCAGCGCGGACTCCGGGGACGGCTACACCTTC	CASSADSGDGYTF
TRBV3-1	TRBJ2-1	-	-	TGTGCCAGCAGCCACGATAATTTGGGACCTGAGCAGTTCTTC	CASSHDNLGPEQFF
TRBV5-6	TRBJ2-5	-	-	TGTGCCAGCAGCTTCGGCAGGGAAGAGACCCAGTACTTC	CASSFGREETQYF